This T cell receptor beta chain emerged from a study of blood T cell repertoires in COVID-19 (dated by TCRdb to about 2020). Notes on the research overall: Samples covering the acute and convalescent phases of COVID-19 were provided by collaborators in the United States, Italy and Spain. Nearly every sample came with metadata listing a de-identified subject ID, COVID-19 status, age in years and sex. Subjects who had been exposed to COVID-19, were actively infected with it, or had recovered from it provided the deeply sampled blood TCRbeta repertoires that made up the dataset. Where available, HLA class I and class II types were obtained from metadata supplied by the sample provider rather than from assay-based typing. The repertoires were released in a freely available public database meant as a resource for research on the immune response to SARS-CoV-2. The samples were drawn from two sources: the first 160 participants of the ongoing ImmuneRACE study, and fewer than 1,500 subjects contributed by 6 global collaborators. The material from the prospective study consisted of cDNA or gDNA derived from T cells, B-cell-depleted T cells, or PBMCs. Overall study results and their limits: The amount of clinical and demographic metadata varied by source and participant and was provided uncurated.

TCRbeta CDR3 regions were amplified from genomic DNA using the immunoSEQ Assay, a bias-controlled multiplex PCR. The authors processed their data as follows. Within the assay, amplification of reference gene primers was used to estimate how many nucleated cells each sample contained. To quantify the absolute abundance of each unique TCRbeta CDR3 rearrangement, sequence reads were collapsed and filtered. For each sample, productive Simpson clonality was calculated by taking the square root of Simpson's diversity index across productive rearrangements. The immuneACCESS repertoire file appears here via TCRdb, limited to in-frame rearrangements. These files lack a portion of the clones; in checked studies, under half of the deficit traces to unresolved V genes, and the cause of the others is not known. Clone size and the V and J calls come from that table; the DNA yielded D and trimming. The sample table lists a few hundred thousand clones, roughly nine tenths of them with a count of one. Clones ranked in the top ten supply under 2.5% of the sample.

Details on this clone: Its cognate antigen has yet to be identified. No much larger clonotype is one base removed from it; base qualities were not supplied.

Each collaborating institution followed its own protocols to collect whole blood in K2EDTA tubes. Collaborator samples were shipped for TCRbeta analysis as frozen whole blood, isolated PBMCs, or DNA extracted from either sample type. V is clipped by 2 bases and J by 0 bases, and the sequence between their germline boundaries is 10 bases long. CDR1 and CDR2 are read off the germline V gene as SQVTM and ANQGSEA. CDR3 length: 15 amino acids, cysteine to phenylalanine. Solely the CDR3 DNA is kept, with 45 bases framed from the first base. The rearranged chain carries TRBV29-1 and TRBJ2-2; no D gene is confidently identified. Specimen: peripheral blood. This receptor was identified in a man aged 35 to 55 with active or convalescent COVID-19. The CDR3 protein sequence reads: CSVESPHTNTGELFF. At the DNA level, the sequence is TGCAGCGTTGAATCCCCCCACACGAACACCGGGGAGCTGTTTTTT.